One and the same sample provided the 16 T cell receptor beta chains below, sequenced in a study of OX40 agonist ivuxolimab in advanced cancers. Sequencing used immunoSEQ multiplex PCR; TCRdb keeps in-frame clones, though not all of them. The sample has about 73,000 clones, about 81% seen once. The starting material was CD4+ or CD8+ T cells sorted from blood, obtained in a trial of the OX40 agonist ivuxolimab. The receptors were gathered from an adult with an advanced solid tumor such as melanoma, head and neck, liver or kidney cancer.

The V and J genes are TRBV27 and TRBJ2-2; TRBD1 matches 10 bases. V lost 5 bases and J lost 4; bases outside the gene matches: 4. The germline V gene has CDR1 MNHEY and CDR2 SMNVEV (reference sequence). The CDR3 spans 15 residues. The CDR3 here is CASSQWDRGTGELFF. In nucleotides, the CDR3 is TGTGCCAGCAGTCAGTGGGACAGGGGCACCGGGGAGCTGTTTTTT.

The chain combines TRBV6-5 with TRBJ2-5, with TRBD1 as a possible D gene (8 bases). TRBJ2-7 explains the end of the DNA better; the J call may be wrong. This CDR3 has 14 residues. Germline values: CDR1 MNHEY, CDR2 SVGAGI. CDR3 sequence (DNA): TGTGCCAGCAGCCTCGACAGGGGAGGGTCCGAGCAGTACTTC. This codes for CASSLDRGGSEQYF.

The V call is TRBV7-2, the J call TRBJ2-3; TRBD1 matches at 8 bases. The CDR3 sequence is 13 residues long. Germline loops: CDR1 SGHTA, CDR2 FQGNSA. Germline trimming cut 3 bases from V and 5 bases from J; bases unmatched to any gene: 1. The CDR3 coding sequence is TGTGCCAGCAGCTTCGACAGGGGAGATACGCAGTATTTT. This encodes CASSFDRGDTQYF.

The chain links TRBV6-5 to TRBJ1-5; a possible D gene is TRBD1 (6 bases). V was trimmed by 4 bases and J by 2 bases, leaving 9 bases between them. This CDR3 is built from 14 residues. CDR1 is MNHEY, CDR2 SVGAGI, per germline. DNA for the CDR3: TGTGCCAGCAGTTGGGGGGGCGGCAATCAGCCCCAGCATTTT. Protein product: CASSWGGGNQPQHF.

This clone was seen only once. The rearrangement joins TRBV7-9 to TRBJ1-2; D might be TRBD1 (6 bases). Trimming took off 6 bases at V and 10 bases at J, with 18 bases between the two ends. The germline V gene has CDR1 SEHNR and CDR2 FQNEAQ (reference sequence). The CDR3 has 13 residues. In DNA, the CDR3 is TGTGCCAGCAGTGCCAACCCAGGGGCCATCTACACCTTC. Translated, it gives CASSANPGAIYTF.

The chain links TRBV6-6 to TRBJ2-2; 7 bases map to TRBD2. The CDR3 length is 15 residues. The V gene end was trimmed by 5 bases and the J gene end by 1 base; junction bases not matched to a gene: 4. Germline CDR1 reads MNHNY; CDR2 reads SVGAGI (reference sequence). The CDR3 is CASSPTSRNTGELFF. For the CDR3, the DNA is TGTGCCAGCAGTCCGACTAGCAGGAACACCGGGGAGCTGTTTTTT.

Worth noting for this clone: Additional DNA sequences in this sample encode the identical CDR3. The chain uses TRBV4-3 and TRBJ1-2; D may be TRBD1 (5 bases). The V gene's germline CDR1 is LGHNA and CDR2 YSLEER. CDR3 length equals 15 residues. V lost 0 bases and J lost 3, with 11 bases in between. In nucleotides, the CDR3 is TGCGCCAGCAGCCAAGACCCTCGGGGGGACTATGGCTACACCTTC. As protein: CASSQDPRGDYGYTF.

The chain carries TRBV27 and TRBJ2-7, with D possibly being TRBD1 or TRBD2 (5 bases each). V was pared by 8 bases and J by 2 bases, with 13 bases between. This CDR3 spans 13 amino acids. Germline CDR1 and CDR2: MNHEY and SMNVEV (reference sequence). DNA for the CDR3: TGTGCCAGCGGACGGGACGGGCCCTACGAGCAGTACTTC. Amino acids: CASGRDGPYEQYF.

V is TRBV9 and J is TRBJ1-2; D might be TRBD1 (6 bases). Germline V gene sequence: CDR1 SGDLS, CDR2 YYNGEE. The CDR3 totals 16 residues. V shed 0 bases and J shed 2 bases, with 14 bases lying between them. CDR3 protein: CASSVALRGANYGYTF. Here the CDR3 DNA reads TGTGCCAGCAGCGTAGCTCTGAGGGGGGCCAACTATGGCTACACCTTC.

The CDR3 loop reads CASSLRLATSGELFF. CDR3 in DNA: TGTGCCAGCAGCCTCCGACTAGCTACGAGCGGGGAGCTGTTTTTT. The rearrangement joins TRBV9 to TRBJ2-2; 7 positions match TRBD2. Germline V gene data show CDR1 as SGDLS and CDR2 as YYNGEE. Trimming took 4 bases from V and 7 from J; bases not matched to a gene: 10. The CDR3 totals 15 residues.

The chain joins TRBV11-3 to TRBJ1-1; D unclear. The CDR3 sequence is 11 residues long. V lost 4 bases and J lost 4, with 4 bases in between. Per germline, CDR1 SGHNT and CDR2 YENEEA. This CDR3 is CASSSVTEAFF. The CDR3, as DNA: TGTGCCAGCAGCTCAGTCACTGAAGCTTTCTTT.

The CDR3: CASSENRLGETGELFF. The CDR3 DNA sequence: TGTGCCAGCAGTGAAAATCGGCTGGGAGAAACCGGGGAGCTGTTTTTT. The rearrangement links TRBV2 to TRBJ2-2, with a tentative D call TRBD2 (5 bases). The germline V gene encodes CDR1 SNHLY and CDR2 FYNNEI. V was pared by 2 bases and J by 5 bases, with 15 bases between. The CDR3 spans 16 residues.

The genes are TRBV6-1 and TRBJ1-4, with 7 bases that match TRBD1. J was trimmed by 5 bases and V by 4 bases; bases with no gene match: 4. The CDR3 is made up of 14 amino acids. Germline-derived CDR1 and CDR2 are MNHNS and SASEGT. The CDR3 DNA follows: TGTGCCAGCAGTGGAAGGGGGCGAAATGAAAAACTGTTTTTT. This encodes CASSGRGRNEKLFF.

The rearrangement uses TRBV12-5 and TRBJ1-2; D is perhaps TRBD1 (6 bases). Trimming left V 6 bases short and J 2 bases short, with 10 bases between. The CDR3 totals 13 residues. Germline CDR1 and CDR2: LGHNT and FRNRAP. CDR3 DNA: TGTGCTAGTGGACTGGACAGAAACTATGGCTACACCTTC. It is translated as CASGLDRNYGYTF.

The CDR3 coding sequence is TGTGCCAGCAGCCCCTCGGGCGGTGGAAACACCATATATTTT. It translates to CASSPSGGGNTIYF. The V gene is TRBV4-2, the J gene TRBJ1-3; D is unclear. There are 14 residues in the CDR3. Between the trimmed V and J ends, which lost 4 bases and 3 bases, there was a span of 10 bases. Germline-derived CDR1 and CDR2 are LGHNA and YNFKEQ.

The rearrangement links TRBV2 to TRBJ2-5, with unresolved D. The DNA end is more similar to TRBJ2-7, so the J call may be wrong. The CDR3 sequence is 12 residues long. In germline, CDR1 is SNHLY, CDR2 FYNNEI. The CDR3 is CASTLQSGEQYF. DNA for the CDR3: TGTGCCAGCACCCTTCAGTCCGGCGAGCAGTACTTC.